The rows below give T cell receptor beta chains drawn from one sample of a study of cytomegalovirus exposure and HLA in healthy donors. Only in-frame clones appear in the TCRdb table, and some are missing; sequencing was by immunoSEQ multiplex PCR. This sample contains about 84,000 clones. The material sequenced was PBMCs. These receptors were collected from a man between 45 and 60 years old in good health and CMV-seronegative. CDR3s include the opening cysteine and the closing phenylalanine or tryptophan.

j_call v_call cdr3_aa
TRBJ1-6 TRBV7-6 CASSLTLSSYNSPLHF
TRBJ1-5 TRBV27 CASSWDRGKPQHF
TRBJ1-1 TRBV18 CASSPLAGTEAFF
TRBJ2-2 TRBV11-3 CASSLTGGFTGELFF
TRBJ2-7 TRBV5-1 CASSQQGIGDEQYF
TRBJ1-1 TRBV10-3 CAIRIPGQGTEAFF
TRBJ1-1 TRBV4-1 CASSQDSSEAEAFF
TRBJ1-6 TRBV7-8 CASTGQPNSPLHF
TRBJ2-7 TRBV7-9 CASSFGGREQYF
TRBJ1-2 TRBV18 CASSRWTGVDGYTF
TRBJ1-2 TRBV5-1 CASSLNTGTGPGYTF
TRBJ2-7 TRBV6-1 CASSEGGQGGYEQYF
TRBJ1-6 TRBV28 CASSLINGAPLHF
TRBJ2-1 TRBV28 CASSFGGGYSEQFF
TRBJ1-2 TRBV6-5 CASSLTGQNYGYTF
TRBJ2-7 TRBV6-5 CASNPGSSYEQYF
TRBJ1-5 TRBV5-1 CASSLRAGNQPQHF
TRBJ2-7 TRBV6-1 CASSPSGTGVYEQYF
TRBJ1-3 TRBV6-1 CASSDSGSGNTIYF
TRBJ1-1 TRBV5-4 CASSLGDRTNTEAFF
TRBJ1-2 TRBV9 CASSVEQGRDYGYTF
TRBJ2-1 TRBV7-9 CASSYAGGTSYNEQFF
TRBJ2-3 TRBV6-5 CASRWTGVSDTQYF
TRBJ1-2 TRBV10-2 CASRDSPYGYTF
TRBJ2-7 TRBV4-1 CASSQGTGIGEQYF
TRBJ2-7 TRBV27 CASSLVGQGPYEQYF
TRBJ1-2 TRBV19 CASNRARSNYGYTF
TRBJ2-5 TRBV14 CASSQDYRQETQYF
TRBJ2-1 TRBV9 CASSVEPNSYNEQFF
TRBJ2-5 TRBV4-2 CASSRGLAGEETQYF
TRBJ1-4 TRBV5-1 CASSSGGFDEKLFF
TRBJ2-7 TRBV18 CASSLSTGGVDEQYF
TRBJ1-5 TRBV19 CASSIRGSNQPQHF
TRBJ1-5 TRBV6-5 CASSYSQNQPQHF
TRBJ1-1 TRBV7-9 CASSSATGENTEAFF
TRBJ2-7 TRBV4-2 CASSQEGSGGVYEQYF
TRBJ1-4 TRBV2 CASSEAGGRGEKLFF
TRBJ2-3 TRBV6-4 CASSEVAGGRDTQYF
TRBJ1-1 TRBV6-5 CASKNQGLAFF
TRBJ1-5 TRBV7-9 CAASTSNQPQHF
TRBJ1-1 TRBV27 CATSRQVDTEAFF
TRBJ2-7 TRBV11-3 CASSSDSSYEQYF
TRBJ2-1 TRBV7-7 CASSLGGFNEQFF
TRBJ1-1 TRBV5-4 CASSVWRGTEAFF
TRBJ1-2 TRBV27 CASSFSGHRSYTF
TRBJ2-2 TRBV7-9 CASSKTGLVTGELFF
TRBJ2-1 TRBV5-1 CASRRLAGGYNEQFF